The TCR beta chain described here comes from a study of blood T cell repertoires in COVID-19. CDR1 and CDR2 from the germline V gene are MNHEY and SMNVEV (reference sequence). The CDR3 totals 15 residues. Deletions cut 6 bases from V and 5 bases from J, with 19 bases between. Repertoires were generated with immunoSEQ multiplex PCR, while TCRdb's copy carries only in-frame clones and drops some. This sample yields a few hundred thousand clones, of which approximately 86% are seen a single time; 7% to 7.5% belongs to the top ten. Sequenced input: peripheral blood. This chain connects TRBV27 to TRBJ1-2; D remains unclear. This sequence was found in a woman aged 55-75 years with COVID-19, enrolled during active disease. Here the CDR3 reads CASRRLTEGRYGYTF. The CDR3 nucleotides read TGTGCCAGCAGGAGACTAACCGAGGGAAGGTATGGCTACACCTTC.